The present TCR beta chain was sequenced within a study of T cells in Graves' hyperthyroidism and ophthalmopathy (dated 2019 in TCRdb). Regarding the research as a whole: Peripheral blood samples were taken at the time of initial diagnosis, prior to any treatment. To identify distinguishing TCR V-J signatures, a discovery cohort of some 99 patients was used, comprising some 45 with Graves' ophthalmopathy and 57 with stable Graves' hyperthyroidism. Prospective prediction of ophthalmopathy was tested in an independent validation cohort consisting of 18 hyperthyroidism patients and 17 patients who later progressed to ophthalmopathy. For training and testing, the 110 or so patients in the discovery cohort were randomly divided in a 7:3 ratio. Thyroid tissue and blood T-cell repertoires from about six Graves' hyperthyroidism patients were also compared in the study. After blood sampling, hyperthyroidism patients were treated with methimazole at a starting dose of 30 mg daily, and ophthalmopathy patients were treated with high-dose intravenous methylprednisolone. According to the paper, TCR Vbeta CDR3 sequencing was carried out on around 140 peripheral blood samples, which came from 40 to 45 ophthalmopathy, 75 to 80 hyperthyroidism and approximately 17 progressor patients. What the authors observed across the whole study: Sample size was not statistically predetermined, and investigators were not blinded to group allocation. In validation, progression to ophthalmopathy was predicted by the model with roughly 69% sensitivity and about 72% specificity, a median of 6.5 months before onset. Blood samples also contained most of the expanded thyroid clonotypes (frequency above 0.001), which suggests that blood repertoires may reflect thyroid immune responses. A 13 V-J signature model separated ophthalmopathy from stable hyperthyroidism, with around 88% sensitivity and roughly 82% specificity in cross-validation and 80%/75% in testing.

The TCR beta CDR3 regions were amplified from RNA transcripts. For the first round of RT-PCR on the TCR CDR3, the HTBI primer set was used together with the Qiagen OneStep RT-PCR kit. Libraries were constructed in a second round of multiplex PCR, after which size selection and purification were performed. Paired-end sequencing of the libraries was performed with 100 bp reads on an Illumina HiSeq2000. The published analysis was carried out like this. SOAPnuke was used to process the raw data, with reads discarded if the reads contained adapters or uncalled bases, had a mean Phred below 15, or lacked an exact constant-primer or identifier match. COPE v1.2.5 was used to merge the high-quality paired reads, and each unique nucleotide sequence was defined as a clonotype. MiTCR v1.1 was used to align clonotypes to the IMGT TRBV, TRBD and TRBJ reference segments. Analysis was restricted to V-J combinations with a frequency above 0.0001, which covered about 99% of repertoires. The TCS score was defined as the ratio of F50 (clonal expansion) to E x V (chaos), calculated using BLOSUM62-based TCRdist between CDR3 peptides within each V-J. Welch's t-statistics and random forest reduced around 520 V-J features to about 12, which were used in a naive Bayes classifier (R e1071). TCRdb redid the processing of the public reads, applying fastp at Q25 and MiXCR, and retained in-frame beta chains. Records with the same CDR3 protein are collapsed into one entry carrying the most frequent genes and DNA. The V and J calls here are based on TCRdb, not the publication. This sample has about 640,000 distinct CDR3 sequences in its table, and less than 25% of those were observed once. The ten most abundant clones make up 34% of the sample.

Ophthalmopathy patients had moderately to severely active disease, with a Clinical Activity Score of 3 or more, a NOSPECS grade of 4 or more, and a disease duration of less than 3 months. Patients with uncontrolled infections, other autoimmune diseases, pregnancy or lactation were excluded. Clinical symptoms, serum thyroxine and TRAb, thyroid ultrasound, and orbital computed tomography formed the basis for the diagnoses. PBMCs were isolated from 10 ml of fresh peripheral blood by Ficoll-Paque density gradient centrifugation. Total RNA was extracted using Trizol reagent, and RNA quality was assessed on an Agilent 2100 Bioanalyzer. Looking up the germline V gene yields CDR1 MDHEN and CDR2 SYDVKM. From the cysteine through the phenylalanine, the CDR3 covers 15 amino acids. The read is trimmed to its CDR3 DNA, 45 bases read in frame from base 1. Trimming at the junction amounts to 2 bases on V and 0 bases on J, and the germline ends lie 8 bases apart.

The sample holds many counts of this clonotype. Its antigen remains unidentified. The record has no base qualities; no much larger clone is one base away. The receptor was derived from a man in his thirties or forties with Graves' ophthalmopathy. The source material was blood. The chain is made from TRBV28 and TRBJ1-5, with the identity of the D gene unclear. The CDR3 has the sequence CASSLGFNSNQPQHF. The nucleotides read TGTGCCAGCAGTTTAGGATTCAATAGCAATCAGCCCCAGCATTTT.